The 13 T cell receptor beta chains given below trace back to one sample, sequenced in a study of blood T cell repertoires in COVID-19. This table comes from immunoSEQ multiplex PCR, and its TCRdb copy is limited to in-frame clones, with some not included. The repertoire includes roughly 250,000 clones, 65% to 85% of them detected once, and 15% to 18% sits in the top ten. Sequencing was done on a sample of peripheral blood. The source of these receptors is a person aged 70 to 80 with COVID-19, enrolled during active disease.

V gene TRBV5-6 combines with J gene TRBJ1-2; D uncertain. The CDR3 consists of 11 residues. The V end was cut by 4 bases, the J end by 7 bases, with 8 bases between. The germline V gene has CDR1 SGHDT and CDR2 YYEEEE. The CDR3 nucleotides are TGTGCCAGCAGCAGGACTTCTGGCTACACCTTC. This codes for CASSRTSGYTF.

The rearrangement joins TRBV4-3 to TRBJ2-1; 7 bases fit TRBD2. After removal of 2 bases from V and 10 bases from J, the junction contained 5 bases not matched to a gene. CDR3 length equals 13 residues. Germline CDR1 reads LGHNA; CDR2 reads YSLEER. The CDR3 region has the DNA TGCGCCAGCAGCCAACCCTGGGGGGGGGAGCAGTTCTTC. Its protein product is CASSQPWGGEQFF.

CDR3 sequence (DNA): TGTGCCAGCAGCGGCGGAGGGGGCTACAGCAATCAGCCCCAGCATTTT. This gives the protein CASSGGGGYSNQPQHF. This chain joins TRBV3-1 (or the pseudogene TRBV3-2) and TRBJ1-5, with TRBD1 matching 7 bases. The junction had 8 bases not matched to a gene; V was cut back by 5 bases and J by 1 base. CDR1 LGHDT and CDR2 YNNKEL come from the germline V gene (reference sequence). The CDR3 consists of 16 residues.

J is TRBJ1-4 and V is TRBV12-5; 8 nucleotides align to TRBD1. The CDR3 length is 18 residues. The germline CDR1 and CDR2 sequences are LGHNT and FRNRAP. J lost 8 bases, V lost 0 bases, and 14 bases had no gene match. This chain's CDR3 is CASGLVDLPPGGLEKLFF. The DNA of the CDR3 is TGTGCTAGTGGTTTGGTAGATCTCCCCCCAGGGGGCTTAGAAAAACTGTTTTTT.

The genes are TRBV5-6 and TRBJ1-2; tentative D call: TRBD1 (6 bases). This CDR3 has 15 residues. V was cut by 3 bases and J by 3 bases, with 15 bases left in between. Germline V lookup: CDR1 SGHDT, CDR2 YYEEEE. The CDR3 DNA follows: TGTGCCAGCAGCTGGTTGGACAGCTCATACTATGGCTACACCTTC. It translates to CASSWLDSSYYGYTF.

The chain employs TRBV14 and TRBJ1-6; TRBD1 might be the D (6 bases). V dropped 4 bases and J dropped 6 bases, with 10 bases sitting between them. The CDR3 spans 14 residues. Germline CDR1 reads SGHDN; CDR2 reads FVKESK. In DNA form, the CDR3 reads TGTGCCAGCAGCCGACTCAGGGGTAATTCACCCCTCCACTTT. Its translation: CASSRLRGNSPLHF.

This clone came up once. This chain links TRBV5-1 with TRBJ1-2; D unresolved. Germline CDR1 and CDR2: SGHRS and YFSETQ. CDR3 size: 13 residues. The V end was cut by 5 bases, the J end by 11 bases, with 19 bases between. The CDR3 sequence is CASRLQTDHLYTF. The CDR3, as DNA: TGCGCCAGCAGGTTACAAACAGACCACCTTTACACCTTC.

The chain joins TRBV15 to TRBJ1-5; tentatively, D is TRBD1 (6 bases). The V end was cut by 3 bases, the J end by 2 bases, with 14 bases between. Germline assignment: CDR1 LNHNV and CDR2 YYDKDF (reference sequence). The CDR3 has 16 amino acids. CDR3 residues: CATSSLRGFGNQPQHF. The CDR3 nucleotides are TGTGCCACCAGCAGTCTCAGGGGTTTTGGCAATCAGCCCCAGCATTTT.

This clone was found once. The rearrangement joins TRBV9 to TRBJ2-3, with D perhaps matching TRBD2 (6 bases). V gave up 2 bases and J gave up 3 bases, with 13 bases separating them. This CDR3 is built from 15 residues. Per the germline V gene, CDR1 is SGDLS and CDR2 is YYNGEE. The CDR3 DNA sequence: TGTGCCAGCAGCGTCCGGCGGGACGGTACAGATACGCAGTATTTT. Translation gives CASSVRRDGTDTQYF. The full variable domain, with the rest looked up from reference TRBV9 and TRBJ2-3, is DSGVTQTPKHLITATGQRVTLRCSPRSGDLSVYWYQQSLDQGLQFLIQYYNGEERAKGNILERFSAQQFPDLHSELNLSSLELGDSALYFCASSVRRDGTDTQYFGPGTRLTVL.

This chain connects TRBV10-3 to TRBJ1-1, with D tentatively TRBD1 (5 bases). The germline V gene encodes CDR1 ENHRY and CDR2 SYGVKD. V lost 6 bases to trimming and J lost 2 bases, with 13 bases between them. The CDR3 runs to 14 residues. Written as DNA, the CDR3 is TGTGCCATCAGGAATTGGACAATAAACACTGAAGCTTTCTTT. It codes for CAIRNWTINTEAFF.

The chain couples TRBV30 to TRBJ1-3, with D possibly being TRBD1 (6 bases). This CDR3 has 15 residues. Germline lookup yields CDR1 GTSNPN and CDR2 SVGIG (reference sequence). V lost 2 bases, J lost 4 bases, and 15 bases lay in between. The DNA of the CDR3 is TGTGCCTGGAGTTTCCCAGGGGCAGTGGGAAACACCATATATTTT. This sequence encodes CAWSFPGAVGNTIYF.

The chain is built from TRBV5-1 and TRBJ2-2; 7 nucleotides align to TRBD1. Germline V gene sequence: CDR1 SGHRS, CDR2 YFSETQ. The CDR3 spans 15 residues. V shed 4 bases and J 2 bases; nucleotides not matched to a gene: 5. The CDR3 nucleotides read TGCGCCAGCAGCAAAACAGGGGTAAACACCGGGGAGCTGTTTTTT. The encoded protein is CASSKTGVNTGELFF.

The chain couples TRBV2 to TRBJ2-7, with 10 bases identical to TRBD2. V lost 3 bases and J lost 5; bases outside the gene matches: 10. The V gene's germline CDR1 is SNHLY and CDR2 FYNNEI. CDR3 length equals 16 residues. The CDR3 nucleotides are TGTGCCAGCAGTGAGAGACCTAGCGGGAGTTCGAACGAGCAGTACTTC. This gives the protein CASSERPSGSSNEQYF.